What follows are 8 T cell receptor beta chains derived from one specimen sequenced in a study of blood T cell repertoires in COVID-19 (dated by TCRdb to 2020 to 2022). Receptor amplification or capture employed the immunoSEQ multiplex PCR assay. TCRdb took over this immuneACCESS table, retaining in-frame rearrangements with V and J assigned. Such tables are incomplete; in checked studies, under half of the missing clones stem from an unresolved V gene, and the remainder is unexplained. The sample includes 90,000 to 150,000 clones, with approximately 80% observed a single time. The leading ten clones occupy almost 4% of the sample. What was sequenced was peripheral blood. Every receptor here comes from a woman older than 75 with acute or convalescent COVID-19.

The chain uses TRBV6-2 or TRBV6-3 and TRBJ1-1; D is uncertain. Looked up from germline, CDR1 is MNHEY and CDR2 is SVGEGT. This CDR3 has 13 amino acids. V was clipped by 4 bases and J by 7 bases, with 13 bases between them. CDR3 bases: TGTGCCAGCAGTTCGCCTATTACAGATGAAGCTTTCTTT. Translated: CASSSPITDEAFF.

The CDR3 coding sequence is TGCGCCAGCAGCGATCCAAGCGGGAGGGCTGGCAATGAGCAGTTCTTC. This translates into CASSDPSGRAGNEQFF. The chain couples TRBV5-1 to TRBJ2-1; TRBD2 matches 10 bases. Germline lookup yields CDR1 SGHRS and CDR2 YFSETQ. Losses at the gene ends were 4 bases for V and 6 bases for J; bases not matched to a gene: 10. This CDR3 region has 16 residues. The whole variable domain, remainder taken from reference TRBV5-1 and TRBJ2-1, is KAGVTQTPRYLIKTRGQQVTLSCSPISGHRSVSWYQQTPGQGLQFLFEYFSETQRNKGNFPGRFSGRQFSNSRSEMNVSTLELGDSALYLCASSDPSGRAGNEQFFGPGTRLTVL.

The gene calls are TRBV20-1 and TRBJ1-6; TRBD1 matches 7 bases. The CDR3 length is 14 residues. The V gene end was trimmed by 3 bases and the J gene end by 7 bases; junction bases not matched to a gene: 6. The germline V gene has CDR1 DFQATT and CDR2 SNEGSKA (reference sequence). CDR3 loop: CSASPTGANSPLHF. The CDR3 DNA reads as TGCAGTGCTAGTCCCACAGGGGCGAATTCACCCCTCCACTTT.

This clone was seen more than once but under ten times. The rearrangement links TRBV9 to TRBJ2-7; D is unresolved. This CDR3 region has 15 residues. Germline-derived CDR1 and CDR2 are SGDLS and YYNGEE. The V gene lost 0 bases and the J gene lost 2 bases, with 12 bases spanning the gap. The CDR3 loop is CASSVDLSRAYEQYF. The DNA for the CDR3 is TGTGCCAGCAGCGTAGACCTTAGCAGAGCCTACGAGCAGTACTTC.

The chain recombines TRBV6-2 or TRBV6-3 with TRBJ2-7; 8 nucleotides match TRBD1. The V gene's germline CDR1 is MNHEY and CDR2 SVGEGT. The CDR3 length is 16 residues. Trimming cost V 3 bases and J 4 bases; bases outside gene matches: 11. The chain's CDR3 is CASSYDRGRRSYEQYF. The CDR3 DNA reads TGTGCCAGCAGTTATGACAGGGGTCGTCGTTCTTACGAGCAGTACTTC.

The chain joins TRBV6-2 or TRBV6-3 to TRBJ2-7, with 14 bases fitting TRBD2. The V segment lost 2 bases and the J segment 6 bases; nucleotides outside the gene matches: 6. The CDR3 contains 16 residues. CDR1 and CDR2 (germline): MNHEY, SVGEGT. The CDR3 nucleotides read TGTGCCAGCAGTTACGGGGGACTAGCGGGAGCGGGCGAGCAGTACTTC. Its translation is CASSYGGLAGAGEQYF.

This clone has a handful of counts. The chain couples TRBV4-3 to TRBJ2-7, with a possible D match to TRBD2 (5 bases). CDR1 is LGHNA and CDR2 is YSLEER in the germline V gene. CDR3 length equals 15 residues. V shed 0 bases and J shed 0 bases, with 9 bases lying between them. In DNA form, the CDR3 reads TGCGCCAGCAGCCAAGATCTTACTAGCTCCTACGAGCAGTACTTC. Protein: CASSQDLTSSYEQYF.

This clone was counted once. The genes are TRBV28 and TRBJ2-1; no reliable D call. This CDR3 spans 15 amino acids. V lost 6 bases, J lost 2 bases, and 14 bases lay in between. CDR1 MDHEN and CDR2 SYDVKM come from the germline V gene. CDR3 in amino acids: CASSSRPGAYNEQFF. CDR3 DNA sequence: TGTGCCAGCAGCTCACGTCCCGGAGCCTACAATGAGCAGTTCTTC. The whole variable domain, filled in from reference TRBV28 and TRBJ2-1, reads DVKVTQSSRYLVKRTGEKVFLECVQDMDHENMFWYRQDPGLGLRLIYFSYDVKMKEKGDIPEGYSVSREKKERFSLILESASTNQTSMYLCASSSRPGAYNEQFFGPGTRLTVL.